Listed here are 29 T cell receptor beta chains from one sample, sequenced in a study of CD8+ T cells in alopecia areata. Stated treatment: oral pan-JAK inhibitor, 5-10 mg twice daily. TCR sequencing used cDNA made by reverse transcription of extracted RNA. Only in-frame clones appear in the TCRdb table, and some are missing; sequencing was by immunoSEQ multiplex PCR. The profile shows 190,000 or so clones, 58% of them singletons. The sequences come from CD4+ T cells sorted from blood, collected at week 24, from a patient treated with tofacitinib. The source is a human donor with alopecia areata.

This chain uses TRBV30 with TRBJ1-1, with D unresolved. This CDR3 has 16 amino acids. V lost 3 bases and J 1 base, leaving 18 bases between the germline ends. Germline values: CDR1 GTSNPN, CDR2 SVGIG (reference sequence). CDR3 nucleotides: TGTGCCTGGAGCGATCAGGTGGGAGTTTCGAACACTGAAGCTTTCTTT. Its protein product is CAWSDQVGVSNTEAFF.

The chain combines TRBV30 with TRBJ1-5; possible D gene TRBD1, 5 bases. CDR1 is GTSNPN and CDR2 is SVGIG in the germline V gene (reference sequence). The CDR3 consists of 15 residues. V was trimmed by 2 bases and J by 4 bases, leaving 15 bases between them. The CDR3 region has the DNA TGTGCCTGGAGTTTCACAGACAGTCTGAATCAGCCCCAGCATTTT. Its protein is CAWSFTDSLNQPQHF.

The chain is built from TRBV5-4 and TRBJ2-2; D assignment may be TRBD1 or TRBD2 (5 bases each). Germline CDR1 is SGHNT and CDR2 is YYREEE (reference sequence). V was shortened by 0 bases and J by 5 bases, with 8 bases between the two germline ends. CDR3 length equals 14 residues. CDR3 region: CASSLVGGTGELFF. CDR3 DNA sequence: TGTGCCAGCAGCTTGGTTGGGGGAACCGGGGAGCTGTTTTTT.

The rearrangement uses TRBV29-1 and TRBJ2-1; 9 nucleotides align to TRBD1. Germline values: CDR1 SQVTM, CDR2 ANQGSEA. Trimming cost V 3 bases and J 3 bases; bases outside gene matches: 3. This CDR3 contains 14 residues. CDR3 amino acids: CSVEGQGYYNEQFF. CDR3 DNA: TGCAGCGTTGAGGGACAGGGATACTACAATGAGCAGTTCTTC.

In this sample, this clone turned up a few times. This sequence joins TRBV30 and TRBJ2-1, with D tentatively TRBD2 (6 bases). The CDR3 runs to 11 residues. CDR1 GTSNPN and CDR2 SVGIG come from the germline V gene (reference sequence). V lost 4 bases to trimming and J lost 8 bases, with 9 bases between them. Here the CDR3 DNA reads TGTGCCTGGAATCGCGGGGATGAGCAGTTCTTC. It specifies CAWNRGDEQFF.

The chain joins TRBV7-9 to TRBJ2-2, with 9 bases matching TRBD1. CDR1 and CDR2 (germline): SEHNR, FQNEAQ (reference sequence). J was trimmed by 5 bases and V by 5 bases; bases with no gene match: 3. The CDR3 consists of 14 residues. CDR3 sequence: CASSLGTGTGELFF. CDR3 in DNA: TGTGCCAGCAGCCTCGGGACAGGGACCGGGGAGCTGTTTTTT.

DNA of the CDR3: TGTGCCAGCAGCGCACTGACCTTGGACAGGGAAACATCTAACTATGGCTACACCTTC. Protein: CASSALTLDRETSNYGYTF. The J gene is TRBJ1-2, the V gene TRBV9; 8 nucleotides line up with TRBD1. CDR1 is SGDLS, CDR2 YYNGEE, per germline. This CDR3 region has 19 residues. Trimming removed 3 bases from V and 0 bases from J; junction bases left unmatched: 16.

V and J are TRBV29-1 and TRBJ2-5; 9 bases align to TRBD2. The germline V gene has CDR1 SQVTM and CDR2 ANQGSEA. This CDR3 has 14 residues. Unmatched junction bases numbered 9, after V lost 3 bases and J lost 7 bases. CDR3 DNA: TGCAGCGTTGAGCTAGCGGGATTAATAGGGACCCAGTACTTC. Amino acid sequence: CSVELAGLIGTQYF.

The chain uses TRBV6-5 and TRBJ2-1; 8 bases map to TRBD1. This CDR3 spans 15 amino acids. V was clipped by 8 bases and J by 5 bases; unmatched bases: 11. The germline V gene has CDR1 MNHEY and CDR2 SVGAGI. This CDR3 reads CASASSGQGNNEQFF. For the CDR3, the DNA is TGTGCCAGCGCCTCGTCCGGACAGGGAAACAATGAGCAGTTCTTC.

In this sample, this clone turned up a few times. The chain links TRBV9 to TRBJ1-6, with D uncertain. Trimming removed 3 bases at V and 8 bases at J, with 15 bases between. CDR3 length equals 15 residues. From germline, CDR1 is SGDLS and CDR2 YYNGEE. The CDR3 reads CASSAHWTTDSPLHF. The CDR3 DNA reads TGTGCCAGCAGCGCCCACTGGACGACCGATTCACCCCTCCACTTT.

The chain links TRBV19 to TRBJ2-1; D is unresolved. The germline V gene has CDR1 LNHDA and CDR2 SQIVND (reference sequence). CDR3 size: 15 residues. V was trimmed by 5 bases and J by 3 bases, leaving 14 bases between them. The CDR3: CASSPTHTHYNEQFF. The CDR3, as DNA: TGTGCCAGTAGTCCTACACATACCCACTACAATGAGCAGTTCTTC.

In nucleotides, the CDR3 is TGCAGTATACTTAGTGGGACACCTGAGCAGTTCTTC. This encodes CSILSGTPEQFF. The chain combines TRBV29-1 with TRBJ2-1; possible D gene TRBD1, 6 bases. The CDR3 runs 12 residues. The V gene's germline CDR1 is SQVTM and CDR2 ANQGSEA.

The chain has TRBV7-2 and TRBJ2-7, with 11 positions matching TRBD2. J gave up 1 base and V 4 bases, and 3 bases lay outside the gene matches. Germline CDR1 is SGHTA and CDR2 is FQGNSA. There are 15 residues in the CDR3. This chain's CDR3 is CASSSRLAGSYEQYF. The CDR3 DNA reads as TGTGCCAGCAGCTCTCGACTAGCGGGGTCCTACGAGCAGTACTTC.

This clone showed up just a few times. V and J are TRBV5-1 and TRBJ2-7; tentatively, D is TRBD2 (6 bases). Deletions cut 3 bases from V and 7 bases from J, with 17 bases between. The CDR3 covers 14 residues. Germline assignment: CDR1 SGHRS and CDR2 YFSETQ. Here the CDR3 reads CASSSDYAQREQYF. DNA for the CDR3: TGCGCCAGCAGCTCGGACTACGCACAGAGGGAGCAGTACTTC.

This clone was detected once. CDR3 region: CASSLVRGNEQFF. CDR3 sequence (DNA): TGTGCCAGCAGTTTAGTCAGGGGGAATGAGCAGTTCTTC. The J gene is TRBJ2-1, the V gene TRBV27, with TRBD1 matching 7 bases. Germline V gene lookup returns CDR1 MNHEY and CDR2 SMNVEV (reference sequence). V lost 2 bases and J lost 7; bases outside the gene matches: 2. This CDR3 has 13 amino acids.

V gene TRBV5-1 combines with J gene TRBJ2-1; no clear D. CDR1 SGHRS and CDR2 YFSETQ come from the germline V gene. The CDR3 length is 15 residues. The V end was cut by 0 bases, the J end by 0 bases, with 7 bases between. This CDR3 is CASSLDDSSYNEQFF. CDR3 DNA: TGCGCCAGCAGCTTGGACGATAGCTCCTACAATGAGCAGTTCTTC.

The V gene is TRBV12-5, the J gene TRBJ1-1; 8 bases fit TRBD1. The germline CDR1 and CDR2 sequences are LGHNT and FRNRAP. After removal of 1 base from V and 10 bases from J, the junction contained 11 bases not matched to a gene. This CDR3 is built from 15 residues. CDR3 in amino acids: CASGLGQLNRGTAFF. The CDR3 nucleotides are TGTGCTAGTGGTTTGGGACAACTTAACAGGGGGACAGCTTTCTTT.

This chain connects TRBV5-5 to TRBJ2-3; D possibly uses TRBD1 or TRBD2 (5 bases each). The germline V and J ends were trimmed by 4 bases and 2 bases, with 17 bases remaining between them. Germline CDR1 SGHKS, CDR2 YYEKEE (reference sequence). This CDR3 region has 16 residues. The CDR3 DNA follows: TGTGCCAGCAGCCCCATGCAGGGCGGGTCCACAGATACGCAGTATTTT. Translated, it gives CASSPMQGGSTDTQYF.

This clone has more than one count but fewer than ten. The gene calls are TRBV2 and TRBJ2-7; D ambiguous. Trimming took off 2 bases at V and 6 bases at J, with 11 bases between the two ends. Germline V lookup: CDR1 SNHLY, CDR2 FYNNEI. This CDR3 comprises 13 residues. CDR3 loop: CASSESPGAEQYF. The CDR3 region has the DNA TGTGCCAGCAGTGAATCGCCCGGCGCCGAGCAGTACTTC.

CDR3 sequence (DNA): TGTGCCAGCAGGCATCCTAGTGAGGCAGATACGCAGTATTTT. Protein sequence: CASRHPSEADTQYF. The genes are TRBV2 and TRBJ2-3, with D hard to call. Germline loops: CDR1 SNHLY, CDR2 FYNNEI. This CDR3 spans 14 amino acids. Trimming removed 6 bases from V and 4 bases from J, with 14 bases in between.

The chain combines TRBV29-1 with TRBJ1-2; tentatively, D is TRBD1 (6 bases). Germline V CDR1 and CDR2: SQVTM, ANQGSEA. The CDR3 contains 16 residues. V was cut by 3 bases and J by 4 bases, with 21 bases left in between. The CDR3 is CSVEGTGTPLSYGYTF. The CDR3 DNA reads as TGCAGCGTTGAGGGTACTGGGACACCTTTGTCCTATGGCTACACCTTC.

The V and J genes are TRBV29-1 and TRBJ1-2, with 9 bases matching TRBD1. The V gene end was trimmed by 4 bases and the J gene end by 8 bases; junction bases not matched to a gene: 11. This CDR3 contains 14 residues. Per germline, CDR1 SQVTM and CDR2 ANQGSEA. CDR3 protein: CSVAPGQGRRGYTF. The CDR3 DNA follows: TGCAGCGTTGCCCCGGGACAGGGACGGAGGGGCTACACCTTC.

This chain connects TRBV21-1 to TRBJ2-6. TRBV21-1 represents a pseudogene. The CDR3 covers 15 residues. The CDR3 DNA is TGTGCCAGGGACCCCTGTAGCTCTGGGGCCAACGTCCTGACTTTC. This encodes CARDPCSSGANVLTF.

The chain links TRBV28 to TRBJ2-5, with 7 positions matching TRBD2. V lost 7 bases to trimming and J lost 6 bases; unmatched junction nucleotides: 11. This CDR3 region has 14 residues. Germline V CDR1 and CDR2: MDHEN, SYDVKM. CDR3 sequence reads: CASTLAGRVKTQYF. Written as DNA, the CDR3 is TGTGCCAGCACCCTGGCAGGGAGGGTGAAGACCCAGTACTTC.

The rearrangement uses TRBV6-6 and TRBJ2-7; possibly TRBD1 or TRBD2 for D (5 bases each). CDR3 length: 12 residues. The ends were cut back, 5 bases at V and 7 bases at J, with 12 bases in the middle. Germline CDR1 is MNHNY and CDR2 is SVGAGI (reference sequence). CDR3 coding DNA: TGTGCCAGCAGTCGGGACCCGCGGGAGCAGTACTTC. Amino acid sequence: CASSRDPREQYF.

This clone has just a few counts. The gene calls are TRBV7-2 and TRBJ2-7; D gene ambiguous. CDR1 and CDR2 (germline): SGHTA, FQGNSA. The CDR3 consists of 14 residues. V gave up 5 bases and J gave up 0 bases, with 11 bases separating them. DNA of the CDR3: TGTGCCAGCAGCCAATGGGGATACTCCTACGAGCAGTACTTC. Translated, it gives CASSQWGYSYEQYF.

V gene TRBV19 combines with J gene TRBJ1-5; perhaps TRBD1 as D (6 bases). CDR1 LNHDA and CDR2 SQIVND come from the germline V gene (reference sequence). The V and J ends lost 5 bases and 3 bases respectively, with 17 bases between them. This CDR3 spans 16 amino acids. CDR3 bases: TGTGCCAGTAGTCCCTCCAGGGGAGTAGTCAATCAGCCCCAGCATTTT. Its translation: CASSPSRGVVNQPQHF.

This clone was detected only once. The chain uses TRBV5-6 and TRBJ2-6; D gene uncertain. The germline CDR1 and CDR2 sequences are SGHDT and YYEEEE. The CDR3 loop spans 14 amino acids. V lost 0 bases and J lost 4, with 5 bases in between. In nucleotides, the CDR3 is TGTGCCAGCAGCTTGGATACCGGGGCCAACGTCCTGACTTTC. This codes for CASSLDTGANVLTF. Filled out from reference TRBV5-6 and TRBJ2-6, the complete variable domain reads DAGVTQSPTHLIKTRGQQVTLRCSPKSGHDTVSWYQQALGQGPQFIFQYYEEEERQRGNFPDRFSGHQFPNYSSELNVNALLLGDSALYLCASSLDTGANVLTFGAGSRLTVL.

This clone was recorded once. This chain links TRBV15 with TRBJ2-7, with D tentatively TRBD2 (5 bases). CDR1 and CDR2 from the germline V gene are LNHNV and YYDKDF (reference sequence). Between the trimmed V and J ends, which lost 1 base and 1 base, there was a span of 11 bases. The CDR3 totals 15 residues. The CDR3 here is CATSRGGIGSYEQYF. The CDR3 DNA reads TGTGCCACCAGCAGAGGAGGGATTGGGTCCTACGAGCAGTACTTC. The full variable domain, in which reference TRBV15 and TRBJ2-7 provide the parts outside the CDR3, is DAMVIQNPRYQVTQFGKPVTLSCSQTLNHNVMYWYQQKSSQAPKLLFHYYDKDFNNEADTPDNFQSRRPNTSFCFLDIRSPGLGDTAMYLCATSRGGIGSYEQYFGPGTRLTVT.